Listed below are T cell receptor beta chains from one sample, sequenced in a study of regulatory T cells in long-lasting Graves disease. MiXCR, applied by TCRdb to the multiplex PCR reads, yields one record per CDR3 protein. Of some 330,000 distinct CDR3 sequences in the sample, over 9.5% are singletons; the top ten hold approximately 19%. These same records also appear under a second study, on T cells in Graves' hyperthyroidism and ophthalmopathy.

The source material was peripheral blood mononuclear cells (PBMCs), sampled at new diagnosis, from a patient treated with antithyroid drugs. These receptors were collected from a woman aged 18-29 years with Graves disease. Both conserved end residues are part of each CDR3. The D gene is left open where the match is weak. The listing skips clone size in some rows; elsewhere it reads once, few, many or a size class.

V,J,D,size,DNA,CDR3
TRBV12-3/TRBV12-4,TRBJ1-1,NA,many,TGTGCCAGCGTCGGGACTTCGAACACTGAAGCTTTCTTT,CASVGTSNTEAFF
TRBV2,TRBJ2-5,NA,many,TGTGCCAGCACTCGGACACAGGGGGGGGAGACCCAGTACTTC,CASTRTQGGETQYF
TRBV19,TRBJ1-5,NA,many,TGTGCCAGTAGTATTAGGGTTAGCAATCAGCCCCAGCATTTT,CASSIRVSNQPQHF
TRBV15,TRBJ2-3,NA,many,TGTGCCACCAGCAGAGTAGAGCAGGGTGTTGATACGCAGTATTTT,CATSRVEQGVDTQYF
TRBV5-1,TRBJ2-2,NA,NA,TGCGCCAGCAGCCAACTCGGCAGGGTGGGTGCCGGGGAGCTGTTTTTT,CASSQLGRVGAGELFF
TRBV4-2,TRBJ1-6,NA,many,TGTGCCAGCAGCCAAGAGGGGAGCTCCTATAATTCACCCCTCCACTTT,CASSQEGSSYNSPLHF
TRBV4-1,TRBJ1-5,NA,NA,TGCGCCAGCAGCCAGGACAGAAAACTAGAGCCCCAGCATTTT,CASSQDRKLEPQHF
TRBV19,TRBJ2-2,NA,NA,TGTGCCAGTAGTATGCAGGGGACCGGGGAGCTGTTTTTT,CASSMQGTGELFF
TRBV5-6,TRBJ2-1,NA,NA,TGTGCCAGCAGCTTGGTAGGCGGGCCGACCTACAATGAGCAGTTCTTC,CASSLVGGPTYNEQFF
TRBV29-1,TRBJ2-5,TRBD1,many,TGCAGCGTTGTTTCGGGACAGCTGAAAGAGACCCAGTACTTC,CSVVSGQLKETQYF
TRBV12-3/TRBV12-4,TRBJ1-2,NA,many,TGTGCCAGCACTCCGACAGGACTCTATGGCTACACCTTC,CASTPTGLYGYTF
TRBV7-8,TRBJ1-5,NA,many,TGTGCCAGCAGCTCCCCAGGGGAGTATCAGCCCCAGCATTTT,CASSSPGEYQPQHF
TRBV20-1,TRBJ2-4,TRBD2,many,TGCAGTGCTAGGCCCAGCGGGGGGGCCGCCAAAAACATTCAGTACTTC,CSARPSGGAAKNIQYF